Below, 18 T cell receptor beta chains from the same sample are listed, as sequenced in a study of blood T cell repertoires in COVID-19 (dated by TCRdb to about 2020). Libraries were made using the immunoSEQ multiplex PCR assay. The source is immuneACCESS, and TCRdb retained only in-frame sequences with V and J called. Part of the clones is not carried over; for the studies checked, unresolved V genes explain less than half of this, and the remainder is unexplained. Here the sample has hundreds of thousands of clones; over 75% occur a single time. 1% of the sample is held by the ten biggest clonotypes. The sample taken for sequencing was PBMCs or T cells enriched from blood (not recorded which). Receptor source: a woman aged 30 to 39 who had recovered from COVID-19.

V and J are TRBV5-1 and TRBJ1-2; 9 positions agree with TRBD1. V lost 0 bases and J lost 7; bases outside the gene matches: 7. The CDR3 length is 15 residues. Germline CDR1 SGHRS, CDR2 YFSETQ. CDR3 nucleotide sequence: TGCGCCAGCAGCTTGGCCGGGACAGGGACTCTTGGCTACACCTTC. This codes for CASSLAGTGTLGYTF.

The rearrangement joins TRBV6-5 to TRBJ2-2; maybe TRBD2 (7 bases). In germline, CDR1 is MNHEY, CDR2 SVGAGI. Trimming took 6 bases from V and 4 from J, leaving 12 bases between them. The CDR3 spans 14 residues. The CDR3 region is CASREGGGTGELFF. In DNA form, the CDR3 reads TGTGCCAGCAGGGAGGGGGGGGGCACCGGGGAGCTGTTTTTT.

This clone was detected only once. The CDR3 region is CASSVGTGTMNTEAFF. CDR3 in DNA: TGTGCCAGCAGCGTAGGGACAGGGACTATGAACACTGAAGCTTTCTTT. The rearrangement uses TRBV7-6 and TRBJ1-1; 9 positions match TRBD1. After removal of 5 bases from V and 0 bases from J, the junction contained 7 bases not matched to a gene. This CDR3 region has 16 residues. Germline values: CDR1 SGHVS, CDR2 FNYEAQ.

V gene TRBV3-1 (or the pseudogene TRBV3-2) combines with J gene TRBJ1-5; the D is unclear. V gave up 4 bases and J gave up 1 base, with 11 bases separating them. CDR1 is LGHDT, CDR2 YNNKEL, per germline (reference sequence). The length of the CDR3 is 15 residues. CDR3 sequence reads: CASSPTGISNQPQHF. CDR3 bases: TGTGCCAGCAGCCCTACGGGGATAAGCAATCAGCCCCAGCATTTT.

Comments on this clone: Other DNA sequences in the same sample also yield this CDR3. The genes are TRBV2 and TRBJ1-2, with D maybe TRBD1 (6 bases). Trimming stripped 6 bases from V and 2 bases from J, with 7 bases between. Germline CDR1 is SNHLY and CDR2 is FYNNEI. This CDR3 is 12 amino acids long. This CDR3 reads CASSGQNYGYTF. CDR3 nucleotide sequence: TGTGCCAGCAGCGGACAGAACTATGGCTACACCTTC.

The gene calls are TRBV19 and TRBJ2-3, with unresolved D. The CDR3 is 13 amino acids. With 6 bases removed from V and 4 bases from J, the gap between germline ends came to 11 bases. CDR1 LNHDA and CDR2 SQIVND come from the germline V gene (reference sequence). The CDR3 DNA sequence: TGTGCCAGTAGCGGAGCCATCCCAGATACGCAGTATTTT. It codes for CASSGAIPDTQYF.

This sequence joins TRBV5-4 and TRBJ2-3; 7 bases agree with TRBD2. The CDR3 loop spans 13 amino acids. Germline loops: CDR1 SGHNT, CDR2 YYREEE (reference sequence). V lost 7 bases, J lost 6 bases, and 8 bases stayed unmatched. The CDR3 is CASATASGDTQYF. The DNA for the CDR3 is TGTGCCAGCGCCACGGCTAGCGGTGATACGCAGTATTTT.

The CDR3 reads CASSAPGGYNEQFF. DNA of the CDR3: TGTGCCAGCAGCGCCCCCGGGGGGTACAATGAGCAGTTCTTC. V usage is TRBV9 and J usage is TRBJ2-1; TRBD2 agrees at 7 bases. Looked up from germline, CDR1 is SGDLS and CDR2 is YYNGEE. CDR3 length: 14 residues. V lost 3 bases to trimming and J lost 4 bases; unmatched junction nucleotides: 4.

CDR3 sequence: CASSSTGVPDTQYF. The DNA for the CDR3 is TGTGCCAGCAGTTCCACAGGGGTTCCAGATACGCAGTATTTT. The gene calls are TRBV6-5 and TRBJ2-3; TRBD1 aligns across 7 bases. V shed 4 bases and J 4 bases; nucleotides not matched to a gene: 5. The CDR3 loop spans 14 amino acids. Germline V CDR1 and CDR2: MNHEY, SVGAGI.

Written as DNA, the CDR3 is TGTGCCAGCAGCCCAGGCATGGGGACAGGGGGCTCTGGGGCCAACGTCCTGACTTTC. Its protein product is CASSPGMGTGGSGANVLTF. The rearrangement joins TRBV7-6 to TRBJ2-6; 11 nucleotides align to TRBD1. From germline, CDR1 is SGHVS and CDR2 FNYEAQ. CDR3 length: 19 amino acids. V was pared by 5 bases and J by 0 bases, with 9 bases of the junction left unmatched.

This chain connects TRBV1 to TRBJ2-5; the table gives TRBD1 as D, unverified against the DNA. TRBV1 is termed a pseudogene. This CDR3 is built from 16 residues. DNA for the CDR3: TGCACCAGCAGCCAAGCAATCCGGGACAGCCAAGAGACCCAGTACTTC. This encodes CTSSQAIRDSQETQYF.

This clone was found once. The chain joins TRBV6-5 to TRBJ2-7, with TRBD1 identical over 7 bases. Germline V gene data show CDR1 as MNHEY and CDR2 as SVGAGI. The CDR3 sequence is 14 residues long. V was clipped by 2 bases and J by 1 base; unmatched bases: 2. CDR3 DNA sequence: TGTGCCAGCAGTTACACGACAGGGTCCTACGAGCAGTACTTC. It yields the protein CASSYTTGSYEQYF.

V usage is TRBV13 and J usage is TRBJ2-6; 7 nucleotides agree with TRBD1. The germline CDR1 and CDR2 sequences are PRHDT and FYEKMQ (reference sequence). The V and J ends lost 4 bases and 2 bases, in that order; junction bases with no gene match: 8. The CDR3 spans 17 residues. CDR3 protein: CASSSRQGITGANVLTF. The DNA for the CDR3 is TGTGCCAGCAGCTCCCGACAGGGAATAACTGGGGCCAACGTCCTGACTTTC.

The chain has TRBV30 and TRBJ1-3, with D hard to call. V was cut by 0 bases and J by 8 bases, with 5 bases left in between. The CDR3 loop spans 11 amino acids. CDR1 and CDR2 (germline): GTSNPN, SVGIG (reference sequence). The CDR3 DNA reads as TGTGCCTGGAGTGTCGGGGACACCATATATTTT. Its translation is CAWSVGDTIYF.

The chain recombines TRBV10-2 with TRBJ1-6; 8 nucleotides align to TRBD1. The length of the CDR3 is 15 residues. The V gene's germline CDR1 is WSHSY and CDR2 SAAADI. Trimming removed 6 bases from V and 8 bases from J; junction bases left unmatched: 9. Written as DNA, the CDR3 is TGCGCCAGCAGGGAGACAGGGGTTGCGGATTCACCCCTCCACTTT. Protein product: CASRETGVADSPLHF.

This clone was found once. The chain carries TRBV2 and TRBJ1-5, with D maybe TRBD1 (6 bases). Between the trimmed V and J ends, which lost 6 bases and 6 bases, there was a span of 15 bases. Germline assignment: CDR1 SNHLY and CDR2 FYNNEI. CDR3 length: 14 amino acids. The CDR3 region has the DNA TGTGCCAGCAGGGAAAACAGGGCTGGTCAGCCCCAGCATTTT. Translated: CASRENRAGQPQHF. The whole variable domain, remainder taken from reference TRBV2 and TRBJ1-5, is EPEVTQTPSHQVTQMGQEVILRCVPISNHLYFYWYRQILGQKVEFLVSFYNNEISEKSEIFDDQFSVERPDGSNFTLKIRSTKLEDSAMYFCASRENRAGQPQHFGDGTRLSIL.

V usage is TRBV11-2 and J usage is TRBJ2-5; 7 positions agree with TRBD1. Losses at the gene ends were 5 bases for V and 2 bases for J; bases not matched to a gene: 2. CDR1 and CDR2 (germline): SGHAT, FQNNGV. The CDR3 is 13 amino acids. The CDR3 region is CASSPGQQETQYF. Written as DNA, the CDR3 is TGTGCCAGCAGCCCGGGACAGCAAGAGACCCAGTACTTC.

The CDR3 DNA reads TGTGCCAGCACCCCACGGACAGGGGGCCGACAAGAGACCCAGTACTTC. Translating it yields CASTPRTGGRQETQYF. This sequence joins TRBV7-6 and TRBJ2-5; TRBD1 aligns across 11 bases. V was pared by 7 bases and J by 2 bases, with 9 bases of the junction left unmatched. The CDR3 totals 16 residues. Per the germline V gene, CDR1 is SGHVS and CDR2 is FNYEAQ.